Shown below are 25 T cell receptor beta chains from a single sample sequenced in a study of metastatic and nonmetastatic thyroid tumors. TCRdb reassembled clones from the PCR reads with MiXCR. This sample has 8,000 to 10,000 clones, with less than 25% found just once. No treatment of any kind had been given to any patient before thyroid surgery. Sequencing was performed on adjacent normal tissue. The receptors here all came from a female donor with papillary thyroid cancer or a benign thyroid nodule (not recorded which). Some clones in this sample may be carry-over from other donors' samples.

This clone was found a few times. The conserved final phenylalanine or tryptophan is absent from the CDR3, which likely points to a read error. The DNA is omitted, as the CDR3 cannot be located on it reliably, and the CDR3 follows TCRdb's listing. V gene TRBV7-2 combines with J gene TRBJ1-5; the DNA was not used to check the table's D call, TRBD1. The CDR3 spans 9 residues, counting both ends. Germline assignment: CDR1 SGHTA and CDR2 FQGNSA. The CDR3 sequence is CASSLEGGR.

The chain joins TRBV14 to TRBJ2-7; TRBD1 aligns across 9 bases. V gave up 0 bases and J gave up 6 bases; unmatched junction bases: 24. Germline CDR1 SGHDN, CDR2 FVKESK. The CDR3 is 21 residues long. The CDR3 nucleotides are TGTGCCAGCAGCCAAGACTCTCACCCTGTCTACCGGGACAGGGTATTTCGCGAGCAGTACTTC. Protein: CASSQDSHPVYRDRVFREQYF.

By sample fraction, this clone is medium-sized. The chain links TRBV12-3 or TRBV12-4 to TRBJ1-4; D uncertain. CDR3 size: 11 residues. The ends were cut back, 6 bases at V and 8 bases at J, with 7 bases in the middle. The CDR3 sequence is CASRASEKLFF. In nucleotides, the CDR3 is TGTGCCAGCAGGGCTTCGGAAAAACTGTTTTTT.

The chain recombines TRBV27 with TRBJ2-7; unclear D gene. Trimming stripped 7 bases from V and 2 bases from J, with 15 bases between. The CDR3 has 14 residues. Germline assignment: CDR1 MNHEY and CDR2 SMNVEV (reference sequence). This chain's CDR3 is CASIYQLKAYEQYF. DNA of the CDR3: TGTGCCAGCATTTATCAGTTGAAAGCCTACGAGCAGTACTTC.

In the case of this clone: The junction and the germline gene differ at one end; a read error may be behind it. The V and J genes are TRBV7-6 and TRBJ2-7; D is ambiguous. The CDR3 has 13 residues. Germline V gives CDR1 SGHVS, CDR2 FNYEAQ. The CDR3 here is CASSTRPTAEQYF. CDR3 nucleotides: TGTGCCAGCAGCACTCGACCTACAGCCGAGCAATACTTC.

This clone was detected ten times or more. CDR3 sequence: CASSVNRVAANTGELFF. The CDR3 DNA sequence: TGTGCCAGCAGCGTAAATAGGGTAGCGGCGAACACCGGGGAGCTGTTTTTT. This chain links TRBV9 with TRBJ2-2; D is perhaps TRBD2 (6 bases). V dropped 1 base and J dropped 0 bases, with 13 bases sitting between them. Looked up from germline, CDR1 is SGDLS and CDR2 is YYNGEE. The CDR3 length is 17 residues.

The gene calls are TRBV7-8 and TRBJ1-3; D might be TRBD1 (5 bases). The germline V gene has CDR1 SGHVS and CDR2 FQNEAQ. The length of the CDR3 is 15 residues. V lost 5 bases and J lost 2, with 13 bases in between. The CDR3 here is CASSPVQGTGNTIYF. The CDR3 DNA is TGTGCCAGCAGCCCCGTCCAGGGAACTGGAAACACCATATATTTT. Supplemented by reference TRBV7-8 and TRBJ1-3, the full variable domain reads GAGVSQSPRYKVAKRGQDVALRCDPISGHVSLFWYQQALGQGPEFLTYFQNEAQLDKSGLPSDRFFAERPEGSVSTLKIQRTQQEDSAVYLCASSPVQGTGNTIYFGEGSWLTVV.

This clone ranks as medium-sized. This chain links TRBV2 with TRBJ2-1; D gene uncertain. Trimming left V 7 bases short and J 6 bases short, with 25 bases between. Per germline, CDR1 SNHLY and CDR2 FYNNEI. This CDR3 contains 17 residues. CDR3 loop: CASILPPGRSLGNEQFF. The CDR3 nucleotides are TGTGCCAGCATACTCCCTCCGGGCAGATCCTTGGGCAATGAGCAGTTCTTC.

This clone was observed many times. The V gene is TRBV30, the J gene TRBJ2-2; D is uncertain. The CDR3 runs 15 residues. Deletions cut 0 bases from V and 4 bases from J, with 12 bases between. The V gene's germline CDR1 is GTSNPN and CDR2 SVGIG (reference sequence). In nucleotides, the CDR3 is TGTGCCTGGAGTGTACAAGATCGAGCCACCGGGGAGCTGTTTTTT. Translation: CAWSVQDRATGELFF.

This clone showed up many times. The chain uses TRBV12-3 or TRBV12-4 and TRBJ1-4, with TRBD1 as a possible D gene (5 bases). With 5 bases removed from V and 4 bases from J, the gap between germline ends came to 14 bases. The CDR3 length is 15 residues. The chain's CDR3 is CASSPRGRNNEKLFF. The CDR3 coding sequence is TGTGCCAGCAGTCCCCGGGGACGGAATAATGAAAAACTGTTTTTT.

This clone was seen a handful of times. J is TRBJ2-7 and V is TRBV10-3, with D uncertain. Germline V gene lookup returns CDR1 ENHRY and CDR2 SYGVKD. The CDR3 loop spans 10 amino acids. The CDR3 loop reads CVTLSWEQYF. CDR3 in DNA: TGTGTCACCCTGTCGTGGGAGCAGTACTTC.

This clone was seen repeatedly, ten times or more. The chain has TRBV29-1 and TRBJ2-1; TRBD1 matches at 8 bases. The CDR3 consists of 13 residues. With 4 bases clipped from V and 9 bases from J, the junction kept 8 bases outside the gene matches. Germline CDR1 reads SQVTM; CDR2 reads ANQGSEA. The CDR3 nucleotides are TGCAGCGTTGCAGGGGGCGTTAGGAGTGAGCAGTTCTTC. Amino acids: CSVAGGVRSEQFF.

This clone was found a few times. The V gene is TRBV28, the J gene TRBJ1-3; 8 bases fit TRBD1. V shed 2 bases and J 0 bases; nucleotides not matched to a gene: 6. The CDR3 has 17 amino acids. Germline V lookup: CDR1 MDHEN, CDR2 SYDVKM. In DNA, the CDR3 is TGTGCCAGCAGTTTACGCCAGGGGGCTTTCTCTGGAAACACCATATATTTT. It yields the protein CASSLRQGAFSGNTIYF.

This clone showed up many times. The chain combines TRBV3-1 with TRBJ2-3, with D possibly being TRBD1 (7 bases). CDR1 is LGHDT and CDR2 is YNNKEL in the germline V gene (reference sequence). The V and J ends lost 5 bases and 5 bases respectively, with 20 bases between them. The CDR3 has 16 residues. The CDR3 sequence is CASSTHFGQGGDTQYF. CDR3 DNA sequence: TGTGCCAGCAGCACTCACTTCGGGCAGGGGGGAGATACGCAGTATTTT.

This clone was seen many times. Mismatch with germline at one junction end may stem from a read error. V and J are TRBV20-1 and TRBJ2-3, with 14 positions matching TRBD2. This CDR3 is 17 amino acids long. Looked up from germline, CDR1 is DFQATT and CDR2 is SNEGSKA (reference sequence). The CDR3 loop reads CSARGGLAGGQTDTRYF. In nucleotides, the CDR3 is TGCAGTGCTAGAGGTGGACTAGCGGGGGGCCAGACAGATACGCGGTATTTT.

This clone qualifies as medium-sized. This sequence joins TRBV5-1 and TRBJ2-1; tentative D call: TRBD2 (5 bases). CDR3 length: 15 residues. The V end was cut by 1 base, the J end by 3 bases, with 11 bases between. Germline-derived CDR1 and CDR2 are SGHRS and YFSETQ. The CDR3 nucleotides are TGCGCCAGCAGCTTGCCAGGAGGAGACTACAATGAGCAGTTCTTC. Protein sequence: CASSLPGGDYNEQFF.

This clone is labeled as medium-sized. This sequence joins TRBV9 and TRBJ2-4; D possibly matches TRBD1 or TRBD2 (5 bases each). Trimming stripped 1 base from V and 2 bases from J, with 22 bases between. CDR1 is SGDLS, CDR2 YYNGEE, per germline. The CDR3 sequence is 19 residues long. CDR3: CASSVSSGRLGESKNIQYF. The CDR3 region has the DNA TGTGCCAGCAGCGTATCGTCGGGACGACTTGGAGAATCCAAAAACATTCAGTACTTC.

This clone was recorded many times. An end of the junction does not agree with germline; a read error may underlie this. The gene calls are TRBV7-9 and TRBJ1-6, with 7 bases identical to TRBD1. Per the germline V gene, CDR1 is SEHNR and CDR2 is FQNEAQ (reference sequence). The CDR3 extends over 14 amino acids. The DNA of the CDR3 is TGTGCCAGCAGATTAGGACAGGCTAATTCACCCCTCCACTTT. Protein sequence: CASRLGQANSPLHF.

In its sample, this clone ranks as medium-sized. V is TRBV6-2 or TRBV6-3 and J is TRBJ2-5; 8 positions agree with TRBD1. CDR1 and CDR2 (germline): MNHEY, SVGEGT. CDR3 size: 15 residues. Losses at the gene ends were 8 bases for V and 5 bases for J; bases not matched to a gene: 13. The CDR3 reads CASDFPGQVVETQYF. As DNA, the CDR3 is TGTGCCAGCGACTTCCCGGGACAGGTGGTGGAGACCCAGTACTTC.

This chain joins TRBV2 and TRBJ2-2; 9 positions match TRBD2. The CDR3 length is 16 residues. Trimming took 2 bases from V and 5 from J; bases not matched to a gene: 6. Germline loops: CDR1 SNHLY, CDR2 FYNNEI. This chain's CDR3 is CASSETGGRATGELFF. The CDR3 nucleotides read TGTGCCAGCAGTGAAACTGGCGGGAGGGCAACCGGGGAGCTGTTTTTT.

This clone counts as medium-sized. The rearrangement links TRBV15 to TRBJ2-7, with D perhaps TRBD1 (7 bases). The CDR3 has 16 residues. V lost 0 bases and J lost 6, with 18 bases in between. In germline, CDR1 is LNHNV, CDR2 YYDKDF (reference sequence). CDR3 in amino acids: CATSRDLGGGGVEQYF. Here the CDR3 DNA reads TGTGCCACCAGCAGAGACCTGGGAGGAGGGGGCGTCGAGCAGTACTTC.

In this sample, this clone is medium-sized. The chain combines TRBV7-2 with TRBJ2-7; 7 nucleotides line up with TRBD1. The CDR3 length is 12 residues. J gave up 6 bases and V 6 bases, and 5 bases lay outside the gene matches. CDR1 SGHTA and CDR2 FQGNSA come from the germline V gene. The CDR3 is CASRVDRSEQYF. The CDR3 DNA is TGTGCCAGCAGGGTGGACAGGAGCGAGCAGTACTTC.

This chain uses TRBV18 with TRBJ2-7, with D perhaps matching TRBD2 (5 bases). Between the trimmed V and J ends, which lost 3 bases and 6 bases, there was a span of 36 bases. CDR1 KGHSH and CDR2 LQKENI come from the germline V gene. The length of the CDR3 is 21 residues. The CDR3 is CASSPRSSMPGLGPTRVEQYF. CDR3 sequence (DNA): TGTGCCAGCTCACCTCGCTCCAGCATGCCCGGACTCGGACCCACCAGAGTCGAGCAGTACTTC.

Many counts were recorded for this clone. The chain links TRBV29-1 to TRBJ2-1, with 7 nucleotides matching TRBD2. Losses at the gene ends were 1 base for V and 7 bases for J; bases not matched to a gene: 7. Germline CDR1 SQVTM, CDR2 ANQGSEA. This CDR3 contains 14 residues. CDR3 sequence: CSVEAVGGGNEQFF. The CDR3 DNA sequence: TGCAGCGTTGAAGCTGTGGGGGGGGGGAATGAGCAGTTCTTC.

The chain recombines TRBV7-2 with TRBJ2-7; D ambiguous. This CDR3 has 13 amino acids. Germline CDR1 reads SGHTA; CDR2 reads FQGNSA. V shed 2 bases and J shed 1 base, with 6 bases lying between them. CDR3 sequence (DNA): TGTGCCAGCAGCTTAAGAGTTTCCTACGAGCAGTACTTC. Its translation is CASSLRVSYEQYF. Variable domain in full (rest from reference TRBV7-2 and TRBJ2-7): GAGVSQSPSNKVTEKGKDVELRCDPISGHTALYWYRQSLGQGLEFLIYFQGNSAPDKSGLPSDRFSAERTGGSVSTLTIQRTQQEDSAVYLCASSLRVSYEQYFGPGTRLTVT.